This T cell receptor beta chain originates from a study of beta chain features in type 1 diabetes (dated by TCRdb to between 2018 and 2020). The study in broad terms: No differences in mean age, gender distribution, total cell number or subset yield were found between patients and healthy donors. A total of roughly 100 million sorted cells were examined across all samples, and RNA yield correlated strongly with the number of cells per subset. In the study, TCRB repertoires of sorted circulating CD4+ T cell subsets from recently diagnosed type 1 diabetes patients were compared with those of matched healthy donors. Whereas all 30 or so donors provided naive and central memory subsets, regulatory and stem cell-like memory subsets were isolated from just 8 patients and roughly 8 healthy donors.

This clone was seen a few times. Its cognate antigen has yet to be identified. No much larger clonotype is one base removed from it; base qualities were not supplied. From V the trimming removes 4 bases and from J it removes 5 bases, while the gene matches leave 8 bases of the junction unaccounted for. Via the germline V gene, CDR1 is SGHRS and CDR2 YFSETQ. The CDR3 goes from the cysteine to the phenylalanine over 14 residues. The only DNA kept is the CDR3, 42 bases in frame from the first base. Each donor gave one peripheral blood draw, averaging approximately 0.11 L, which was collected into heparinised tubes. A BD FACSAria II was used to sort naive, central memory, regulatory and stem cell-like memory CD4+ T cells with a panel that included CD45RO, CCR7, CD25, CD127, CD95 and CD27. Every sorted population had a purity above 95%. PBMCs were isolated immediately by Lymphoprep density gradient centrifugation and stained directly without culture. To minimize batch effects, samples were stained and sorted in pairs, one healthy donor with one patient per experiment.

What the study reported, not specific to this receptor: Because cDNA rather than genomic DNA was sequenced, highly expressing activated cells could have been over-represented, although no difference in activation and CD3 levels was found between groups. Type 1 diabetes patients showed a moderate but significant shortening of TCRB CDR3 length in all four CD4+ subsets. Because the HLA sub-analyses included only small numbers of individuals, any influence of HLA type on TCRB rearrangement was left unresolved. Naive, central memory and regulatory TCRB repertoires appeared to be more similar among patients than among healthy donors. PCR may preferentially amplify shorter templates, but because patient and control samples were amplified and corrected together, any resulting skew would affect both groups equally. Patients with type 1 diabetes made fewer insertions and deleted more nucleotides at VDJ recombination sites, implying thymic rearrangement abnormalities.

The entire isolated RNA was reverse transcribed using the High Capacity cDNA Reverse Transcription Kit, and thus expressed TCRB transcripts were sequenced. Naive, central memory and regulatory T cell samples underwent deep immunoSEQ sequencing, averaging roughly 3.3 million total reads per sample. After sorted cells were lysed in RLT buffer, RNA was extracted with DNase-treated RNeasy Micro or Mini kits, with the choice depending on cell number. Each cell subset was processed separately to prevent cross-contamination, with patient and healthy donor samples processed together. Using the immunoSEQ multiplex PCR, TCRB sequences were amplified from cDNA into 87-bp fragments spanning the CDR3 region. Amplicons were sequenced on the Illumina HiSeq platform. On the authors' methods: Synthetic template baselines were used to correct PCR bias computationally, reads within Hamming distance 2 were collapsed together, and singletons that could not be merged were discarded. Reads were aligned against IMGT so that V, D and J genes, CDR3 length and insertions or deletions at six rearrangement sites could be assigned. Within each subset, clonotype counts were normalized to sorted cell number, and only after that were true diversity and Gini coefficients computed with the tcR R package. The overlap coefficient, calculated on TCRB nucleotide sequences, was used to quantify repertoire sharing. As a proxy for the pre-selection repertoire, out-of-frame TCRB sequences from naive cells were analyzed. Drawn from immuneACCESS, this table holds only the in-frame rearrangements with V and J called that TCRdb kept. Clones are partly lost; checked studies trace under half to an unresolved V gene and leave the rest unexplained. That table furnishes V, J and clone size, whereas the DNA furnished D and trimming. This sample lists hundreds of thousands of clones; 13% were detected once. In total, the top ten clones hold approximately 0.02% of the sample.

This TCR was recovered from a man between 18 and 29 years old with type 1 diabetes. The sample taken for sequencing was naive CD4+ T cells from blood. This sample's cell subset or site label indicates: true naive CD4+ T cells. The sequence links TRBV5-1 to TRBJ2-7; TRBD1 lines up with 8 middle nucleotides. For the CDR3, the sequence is CASSADRVRNEQYF. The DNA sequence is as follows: TGCGCCAGCAGCGCGGACAGGGTGAGAAACGAGCAGTACTTC.